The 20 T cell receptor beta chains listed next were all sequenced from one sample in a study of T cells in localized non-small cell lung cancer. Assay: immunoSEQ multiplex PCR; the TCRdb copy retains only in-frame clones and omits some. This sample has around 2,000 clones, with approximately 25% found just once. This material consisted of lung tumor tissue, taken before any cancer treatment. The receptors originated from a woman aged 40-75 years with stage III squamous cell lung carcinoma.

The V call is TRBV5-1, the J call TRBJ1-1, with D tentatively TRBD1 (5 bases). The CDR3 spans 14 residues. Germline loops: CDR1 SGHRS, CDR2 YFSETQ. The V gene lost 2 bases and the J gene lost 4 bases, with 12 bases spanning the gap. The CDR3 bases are TGCGCCAGCAGCTTCGGGGGGGAAGGCACTGAAGCTTTCTTT. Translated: CASSFGGEGTEAFF.

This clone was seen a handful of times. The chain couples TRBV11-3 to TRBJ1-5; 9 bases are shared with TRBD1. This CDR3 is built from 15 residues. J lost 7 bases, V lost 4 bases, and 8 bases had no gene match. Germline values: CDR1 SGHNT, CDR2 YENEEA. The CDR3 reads CASSSQQGARQPQHF. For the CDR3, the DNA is TGTGCCAGCAGCTCCCAACAGGGGGCGCGGCAGCCCCAGCATTTT.

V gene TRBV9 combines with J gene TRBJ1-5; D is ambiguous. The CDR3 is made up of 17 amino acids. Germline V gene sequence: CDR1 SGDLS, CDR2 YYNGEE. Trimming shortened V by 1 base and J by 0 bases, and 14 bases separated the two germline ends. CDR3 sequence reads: CASSVLNWTDSNQPQHF. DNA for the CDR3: TGTGCCAGCAGCGTACTTAACTGGACTGATAGCAATCAGCCCCAGCATTTT.

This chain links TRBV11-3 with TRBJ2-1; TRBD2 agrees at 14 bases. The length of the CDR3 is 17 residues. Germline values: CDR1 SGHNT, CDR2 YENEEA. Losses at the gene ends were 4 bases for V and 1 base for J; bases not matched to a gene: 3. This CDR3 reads CASSSRTSGGSYNEQFF. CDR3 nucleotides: TGTGCCAGCAGCTCGCGGACTAGCGGGGGGTCCTACAATGAGCAGTTCTTC.

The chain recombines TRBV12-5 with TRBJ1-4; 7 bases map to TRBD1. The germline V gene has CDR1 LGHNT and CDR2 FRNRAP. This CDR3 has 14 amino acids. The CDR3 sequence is CASKSGGRREKLFF. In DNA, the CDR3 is TGTGCCAGCAAGTCAGGGGGGAGACGGGAAAAACTGTTTTTT.

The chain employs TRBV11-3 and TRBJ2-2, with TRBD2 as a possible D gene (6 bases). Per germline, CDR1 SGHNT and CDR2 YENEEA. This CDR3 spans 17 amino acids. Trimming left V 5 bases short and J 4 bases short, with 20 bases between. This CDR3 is CASSREGGGHGTGELFF. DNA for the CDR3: TGTGCCAGCAGCCGCGAGGGCGGAGGGCATGGCACCGGGGAGCTGTTTTTT.

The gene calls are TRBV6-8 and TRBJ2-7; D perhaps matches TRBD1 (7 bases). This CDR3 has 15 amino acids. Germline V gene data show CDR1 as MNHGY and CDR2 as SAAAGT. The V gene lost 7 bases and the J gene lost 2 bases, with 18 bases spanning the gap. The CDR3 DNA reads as TGTGCCAGCACCGGGGGAGACGGGACAGCCTACGAGCAGTACTTC. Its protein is CASTGGDGTAYEQYF.

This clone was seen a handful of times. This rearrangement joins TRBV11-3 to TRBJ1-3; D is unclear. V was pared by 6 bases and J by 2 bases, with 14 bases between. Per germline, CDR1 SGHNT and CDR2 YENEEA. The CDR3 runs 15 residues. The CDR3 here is CASRESYGPGNTIYF. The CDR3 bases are TGTGCCAGCAGGGAATCCTACGGGCCTGGAAACACCATATATTTT.

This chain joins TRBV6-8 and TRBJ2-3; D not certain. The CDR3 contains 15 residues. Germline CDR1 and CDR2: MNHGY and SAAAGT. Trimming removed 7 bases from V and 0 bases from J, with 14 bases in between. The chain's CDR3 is CASIHGRPSTDTQYF. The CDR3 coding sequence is TGTGCCAGCATTCATGGACGGCCCAGCACAGATACGCAGTATTTT.

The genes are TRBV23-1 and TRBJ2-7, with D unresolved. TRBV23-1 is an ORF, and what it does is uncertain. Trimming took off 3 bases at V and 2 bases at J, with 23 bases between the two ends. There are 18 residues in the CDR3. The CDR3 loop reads CASSHQDPRLRPPYEQYF. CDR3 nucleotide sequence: TGCGCCAGCAGTCATCAGGACCCCCGGCTACGCCCTCCCTACGAGCAGTACTTC.

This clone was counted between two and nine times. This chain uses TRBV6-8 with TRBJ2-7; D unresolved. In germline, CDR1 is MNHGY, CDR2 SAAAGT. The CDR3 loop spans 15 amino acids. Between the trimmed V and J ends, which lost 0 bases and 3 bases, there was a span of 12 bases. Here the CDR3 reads CASSYSGQAHYEQYF. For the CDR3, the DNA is TGTGCCAGCAGTTACTCTGGGCAGGCCCACTACGAGCAGTACTTC.

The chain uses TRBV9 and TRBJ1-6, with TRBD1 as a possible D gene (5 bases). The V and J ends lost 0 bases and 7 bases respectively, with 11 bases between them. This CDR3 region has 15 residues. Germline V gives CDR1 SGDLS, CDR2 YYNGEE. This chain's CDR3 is CASSVEGASNSPLHF. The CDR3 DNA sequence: TGTGCCAGCAGCGTAGAAGGGGCCTCAAATTCACCCCTCCACTTT.

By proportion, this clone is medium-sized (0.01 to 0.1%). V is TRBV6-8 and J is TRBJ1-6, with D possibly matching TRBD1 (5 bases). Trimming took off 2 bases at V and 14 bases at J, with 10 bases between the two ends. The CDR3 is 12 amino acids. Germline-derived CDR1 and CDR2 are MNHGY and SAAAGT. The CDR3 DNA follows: TGTGCCAGCAGTTACGGGGGGAGTACCCTCCACTTT. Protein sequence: CASSYGGSTLHF.

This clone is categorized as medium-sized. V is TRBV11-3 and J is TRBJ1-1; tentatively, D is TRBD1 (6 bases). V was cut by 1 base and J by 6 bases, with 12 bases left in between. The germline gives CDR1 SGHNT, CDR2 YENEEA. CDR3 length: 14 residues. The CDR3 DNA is TGTGCCAGCAGCTTAGGTCCAGGGGCCCCTGAAGCTTTCTTT. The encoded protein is CASSLGPGAPEAFF.

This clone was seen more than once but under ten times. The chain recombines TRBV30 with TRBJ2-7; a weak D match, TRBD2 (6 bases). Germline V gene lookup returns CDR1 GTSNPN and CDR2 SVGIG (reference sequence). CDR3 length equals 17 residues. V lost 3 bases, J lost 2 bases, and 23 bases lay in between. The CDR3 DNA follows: TGTGCCTGGAGCCTCGGGACTCCAGTTGCCTATGCCTACGAGCAGTACTTC. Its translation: CAWSLGTPVAYAYEQYF.

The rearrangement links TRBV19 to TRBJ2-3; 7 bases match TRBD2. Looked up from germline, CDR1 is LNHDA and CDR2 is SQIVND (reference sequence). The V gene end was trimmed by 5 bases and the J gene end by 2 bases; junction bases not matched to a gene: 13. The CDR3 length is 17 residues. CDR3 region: CASSPAPQRGSTDTQYF. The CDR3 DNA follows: TGTGCCAGTAGTCCCGCCCCGCAGCGGGGATCCACAGATACGCAGTATTTT. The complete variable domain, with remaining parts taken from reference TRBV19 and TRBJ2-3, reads DGGITQSPKYLFRKEGQNVTLSCEQNLNHDAMYWYRQDPGQGLRLIYYSQIVNDFQKGDIAEGYSVSREKKESFPLTVTSAQKNPTAFYLCASSPAPQRGSTDTQYFGPGTRLTVL.

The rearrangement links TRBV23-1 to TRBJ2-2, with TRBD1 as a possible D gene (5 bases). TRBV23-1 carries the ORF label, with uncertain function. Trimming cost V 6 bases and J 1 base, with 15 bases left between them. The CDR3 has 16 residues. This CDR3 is CASSQEDTGNTGELFF. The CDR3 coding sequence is TGCGCCAGCAGCCAAGAGGATACAGGGAACACCGGGGAGCTGTTTTTT.

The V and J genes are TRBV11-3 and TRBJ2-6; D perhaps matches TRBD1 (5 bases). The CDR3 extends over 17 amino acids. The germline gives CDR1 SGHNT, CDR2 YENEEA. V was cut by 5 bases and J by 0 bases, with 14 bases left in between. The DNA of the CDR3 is TGTGCCAGCAGCCAAGGACAAGGGAACTCTGGGGCCAACGTCCTGACTTTC. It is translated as CASSQGQGNSGANVLTF.

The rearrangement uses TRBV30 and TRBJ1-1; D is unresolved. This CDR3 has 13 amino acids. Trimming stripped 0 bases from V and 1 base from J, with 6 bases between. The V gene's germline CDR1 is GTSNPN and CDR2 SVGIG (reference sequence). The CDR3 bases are TGTGCCTGGAGTGTCGGTAGGAACACTGAAGCTTTCTTT. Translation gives CAWSVGRNTEAFF.

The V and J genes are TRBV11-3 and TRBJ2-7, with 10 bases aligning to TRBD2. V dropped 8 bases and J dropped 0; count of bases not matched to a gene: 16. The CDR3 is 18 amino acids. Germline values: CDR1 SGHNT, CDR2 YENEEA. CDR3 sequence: CASALRWSSGGPSYEQYF. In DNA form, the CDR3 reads TGTGCCAGCGCCCTTAGGTGGAGTAGCGGGGGGCCCTCCTACGAGCAGTACTTC.